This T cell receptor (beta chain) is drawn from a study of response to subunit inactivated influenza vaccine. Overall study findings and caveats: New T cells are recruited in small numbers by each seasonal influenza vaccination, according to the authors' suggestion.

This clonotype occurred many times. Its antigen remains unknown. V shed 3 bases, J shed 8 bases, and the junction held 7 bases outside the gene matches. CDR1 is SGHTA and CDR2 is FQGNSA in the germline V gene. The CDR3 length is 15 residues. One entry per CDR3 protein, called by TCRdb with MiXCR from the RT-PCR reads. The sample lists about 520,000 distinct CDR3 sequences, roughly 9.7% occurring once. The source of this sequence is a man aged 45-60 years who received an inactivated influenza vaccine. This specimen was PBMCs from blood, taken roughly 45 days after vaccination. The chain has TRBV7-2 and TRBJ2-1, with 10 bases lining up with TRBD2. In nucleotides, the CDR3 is TGTGCCAGCAGCTTGGGGACTAGCGAGGTCCATGAGCAGTTCTTC. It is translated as CASSLGTSEVHEQFF.